This TCR beta chain was recovered during a study of human T cells and chemical hapten exposure. Across the whole study: TCR yields per sample varied, mainly owing to small pooled library volume differences.

Study conclusions and caveats: TCRs exceeding a frequency of 1 in 1000 stayed unchanged under DPC sensitization.

This CDR3 contains 14 residues. Per germline, CDR1 LNHNV and CDR2 YYDKDF (reference sequence). Deletions cut 6 bases from V and 3 bases from J, with 11 bases between. A remark on this clonotype: The antigen remains undetermined.

Unique molecular identifiers were attached to individual cDNA molecules within the library. TCRdb used MiXCR to reprocess the RACE reads, holding one entry per CDR3 protein. The repertoire holds around 33,000 distinct CDR3 sequences, with more than 10% as singletons. Time point described: pre-sensitization, week 0. Documented treatment: therapeutic diphenylcyclopropenone sensitization with weekly scalp DPC. The template was total RNA from unfractionated whole blood. The material was whole blood, obtained in connection with sensitization to the hapten diphenylcyclopropenone (DPC). This clonotype originated in a woman aged 35 to 49 with alopecia areata. Some clones in this sample may be carry-over from other donors' samples. The rearrangement links TRBV15 to TRBJ2-2, with TRBD2 as a possible D gene (5 bases). CDR3 sequence: CATRVARDTGELFF. The CDR3 nucleotides are TGTGCCACCAGAGTTGCGCGGGACACCGGGGAGCTGTTTTTT.